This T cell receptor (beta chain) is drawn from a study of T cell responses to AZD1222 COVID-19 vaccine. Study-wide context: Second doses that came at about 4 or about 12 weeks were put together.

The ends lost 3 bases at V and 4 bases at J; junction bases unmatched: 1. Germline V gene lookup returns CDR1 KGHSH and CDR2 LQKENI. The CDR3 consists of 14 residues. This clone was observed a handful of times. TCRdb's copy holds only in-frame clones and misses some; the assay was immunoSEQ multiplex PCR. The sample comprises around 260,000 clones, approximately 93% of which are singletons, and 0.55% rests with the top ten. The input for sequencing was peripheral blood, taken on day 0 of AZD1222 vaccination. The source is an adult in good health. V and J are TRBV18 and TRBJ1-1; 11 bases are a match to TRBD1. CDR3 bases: TGTGCCAGCTCACCCGGACAGGGGGCCACTGAAGCTTTCTTT. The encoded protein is CASSPGQGATEAFF.